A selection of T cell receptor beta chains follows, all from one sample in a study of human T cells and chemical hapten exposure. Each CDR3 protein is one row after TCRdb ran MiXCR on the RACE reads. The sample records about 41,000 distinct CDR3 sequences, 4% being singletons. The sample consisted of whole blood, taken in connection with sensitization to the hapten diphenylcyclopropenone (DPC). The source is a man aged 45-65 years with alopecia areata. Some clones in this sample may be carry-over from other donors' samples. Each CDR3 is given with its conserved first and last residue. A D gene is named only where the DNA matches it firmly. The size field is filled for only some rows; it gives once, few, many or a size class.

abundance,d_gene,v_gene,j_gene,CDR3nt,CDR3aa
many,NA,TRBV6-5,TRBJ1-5,TGTGCCAGCAGCCACAGATCAAATCAGCCCCAGCATTTT,CASSHRSNQPQHF
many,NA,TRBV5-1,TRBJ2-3,TGCGCCAGCAGCTTGGCTTTGGCAGGGGTGACAGATACGCAGTATTTT,CASSLALAGVTDTQYF
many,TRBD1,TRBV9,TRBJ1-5,TGTGCCAGCAGCGAGGCCCCCTTGGACAGGGTTAGTCAGCCCCAGCATTTT,CASSEAPLDRVSQPQHF
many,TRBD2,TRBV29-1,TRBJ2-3,TGCAGCGTTGCTGGAGCGGGAGGGAGGATGACAGATACGCAGTATTTT,CSVAGAGGRMTDTQYF
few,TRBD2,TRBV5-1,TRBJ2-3,TGCGCCAGCATCCTTGGGGCCGGGACTAGCGGCACAGATACGCAGTATTTT,CASILGAGTSGTDTQYF
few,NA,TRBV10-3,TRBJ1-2,TGTGCCATCAGTGAGTCGACAGAATTGTATGCCTCCTATGGCTACACCTTC,CAISESTELYASYGYTF
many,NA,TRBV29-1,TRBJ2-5,TGCAGCGGGGGACCCCAAGAGACCCAGTACTTC,CSGGPQETQYF
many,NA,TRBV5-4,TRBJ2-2,TGTGGAGCTGGGAGTTCCAACACCGGGGAGCTGTTTTTT,CGAGSSNTGELFF
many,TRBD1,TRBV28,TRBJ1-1,TGTGCCGGACACAGGGGCGAGAACACTGAAGCTTTCTTT,CAGHRGENTEAFF
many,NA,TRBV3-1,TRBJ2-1,TGTGCCAGCAGCCAAAGGGGGACTCACAATGAGCAGTTCTTC,CASSQRGTHNEQFF
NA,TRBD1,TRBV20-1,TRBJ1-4,TGCAGTGCCCCACCCCCGGGGACAGATTCTAATGAAAAACTGTTTTTT,CSAPPPGTDSNEKLFF
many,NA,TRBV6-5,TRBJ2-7,TGTGCCAGCAGAAAGCCCGGGACTCCATACTACGAGCAGTACTTC,CASRKPGTPYYEQYF
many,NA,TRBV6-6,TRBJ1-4,TGTGCCAGCAGTTATTTAACTAATGAAAAACTGTTTTTT,CASSYLTNEKLFF
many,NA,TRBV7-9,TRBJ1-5,TGTGCCAGCAGACTAGGGGGTGGCAATCAGCCCCAGCATTTT,CASRLGGGNQPQHF
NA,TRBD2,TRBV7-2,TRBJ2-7,TGTGCCAGCAGCCCTCCGGGGCTAGCGGCCTACTACGAGCAGTACTTC,CASSPPGLAAYYEQYF
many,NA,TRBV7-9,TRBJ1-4,TGTGCCAGCTTAAGGGGTGAAAAACTGTTTTTT,CASLRGEKLFF